Following are 15 T cell receptor beta chains from one sample sequenced in a study of blood T cell repertoires in COVID-19. Libraries were prepared by immunoSEQ multiplex PCR; TCRdb keeps only in-frame clonotypes and omits some of them. The sample has roughly 160,000 clones; approximately 80% are singletons. The sequenced sample consisted of peripheral blood. The receptor set was obtained from a woman over 75 with COVID-19, enrolled during active disease.

J is TRBJ1-2 and V is TRBV5-1; TRBD1 matches 8 bases. The germline gives CDR1 SGHRS, CDR2 YFSETQ. The CDR3 totals 15 residues. V gave up 4 bases and J gave up 6 bases; unmatched junction bases: 11. The CDR3 protein is CASSGPGQARDGYTF. CDR3 nucleotides: TGCGCCAGCAGCGGCCCGGGACAGGCGAGGGATGGCTACACCTTC. The whole variable domain, remainder taken from reference TRBV5-1 and TRBJ1-2, is KAGVTQTPRYLIKTRGQQVTLSCSPISGHRSVSWYQQTPGQGLQFLFEYFSETQRNKGNFPGRFSGRQFSNSRSEMNVSTLELGDSALYLCASSGPGQARDGYTFGSGTRLTVV.

V and J are TRBV18 and TRBJ1-2, with D tentatively TRBD1 (5 bases). Germline V CDR1 and CDR2: KGHSH, LQKENI. This CDR3 contains 13 residues. The germline V and J ends were trimmed by 5 bases and 4 bases, with 11 bases remaining between them. DNA for the CDR3: TGTGCCAGCTCAGATGACGACAGCTATGGCTACACCTTC. Translation gives CASSDDDSYGYTF.

The V gene is TRBV28, the J gene TRBJ2-1, with a possible D match to TRBD2 (5 bases). The V end lost 4 bases, the J end lost 5 bases, and 18 bases lay between the germline ends. CDR1 is MDHEN, CDR2 SYDVKM, per germline. CDR3 length: 16 residues. The CDR3: CASSSPSGLGNNEQFF. The DNA of the CDR3 is TGTGCCAGCAGTTCCCCCTCGGGATTAGGGAACAATGAGCAGTTCTTC. Full variable domain (outside the CDR3, taken from reference TRBV28 and TRBJ2-1): DVKVTQSSRYLVKRTGEKVFLECVQDMDHENMFWYRQDPGLGLRLIYFSYDVKMKEKGDIPEGYSVSREKKERFSLILESASTNQTSMYLCASSSPSGLGNNEQFFGPGTRLTVL.

The chain links TRBV3-1 (or the pseudogene TRBV3-2) to TRBJ2-5, with no clear D. The V and J ends lost 2 bases and 8 bases respectively, with 12 bases between them. This CDR3 is built from 13 residues. Germline-derived CDR1 and CDR2 are LGHDT and YNNKEL (reference sequence). The CDR3 nucleotides are TGTGCCAGCAGCCAATCGGAGTCGACCACCCAGTACTTC. Encoded protein: CASSQSESTTQYF.

To note about this clone: The same CDR3 can be traced to other DNA sequences in this sample. The V and J genes are TRBV3-1 (or the pseudogene TRBV3-2) and TRBJ1-1; D possibly corresponds to TRBD1 (5 bases). Germline values: CDR1 LGHDT, CDR2 YNNKEL (reference sequence). Trimming pared 1 base from V and 1 base from J, leaving 7 bases between. The CDR3 runs to 14 residues. The CDR3 DNA reads TGTGCCAGCAGCCAAGGGGGCACGAACACTGAAGCTTTCTTT. This sequence encodes CASSQGGTNTEAFF.

This clone showed up just once. The chain uses TRBV24-1 and TRBJ2-2, with TRBD2 matching 9 bases. After removal of 5 bases from V and 6 bases from J, the junction contained 9 bases not matched to a gene. There are 16 residues in the CDR3. CDR1 and CDR2 (germline): KGHDR, SFDVKD. This CDR3 reads CATSASRGGLPGELFF. The DNA of the CDR3 is TGTGCCACCAGTGCCTCGCGGGGGGGCCTCCCCGGGGAGCTGTTTTTT.

The chain has TRBV19 and TRBJ1-4, with D unresolved. CDR3 size: 14 residues. Germline values: CDR1 LNHDA, CDR2 SQIVND (reference sequence). V lost 5 bases and J 4 bases, leaving 11 bases between the germline ends. CDR3 region: CASSPQAINEKLFF. DNA for the CDR3: TGTGCCAGTAGTCCTCAGGCGATTAATGAAAAACTGTTTTTT.

The J gene is TRBJ2-1, the V gene TRBV3-1 (or the pseudogene TRBV3-2); tentatively, D is TRBD2 (6 bases). The V end lost 4 bases, the J end lost 2 bases, and 9 bases lay between the germline ends. Germline V gene sequence: CDR1 LGHDT, CDR2 YNNKEL (reference sequence). CDR3 length: 14 residues. For the CDR3, the DNA is TGTGCCAGCAGCCGTAGCGGAACCTACAATGAGCAGTTCTTC. Its translation: CASSRSGTYNEQFF.

The chain joins TRBV2 to TRBJ1-5; possibly TRBD1 for D (6 bases). CDR3 size: 13 residues. Trimming shortened V by 6 bases and J by 7 bases, and 13 bases separated the two germline ends. Germline V gene lookup returns CDR1 SNHLY and CDR2 FYNNEI. In DNA form, the CDR3 reads TGTGCCAGCAGACTACAGGGAGTCCAGCCCCAGCATTTT. Translation: CASRLQGVQPQHF.

This clone appeared a few times. The gene calls are TRBV5-8 and TRBJ2-3; D is possibly TRBD2 (5 bases). Germline V gene lookup returns CDR1 SGHTS and CDR2 YDEGEE. V was cut by 1 base and J by 4 bases, with 7 bases left in between. This CDR3 is built from 13 residues. DNA of the CDR3: TGTGCCAGCAGCTTGAGGGAGCCAGATACGCAGTATTTT. Translation gives CASSLREPDTQYF.

This clone appeared once. The J gene is TRBJ1-4, the V gene TRBV5-5; D unclear. This CDR3 is 16 amino acids long. Germline V gene lookup returns CDR1 SGHKS and CDR2 YYEKEE (reference sequence). V lost 0 bases and J lost 8, with 17 bases in between. In nucleotides, the CDR3 is TGTGCCAGCAGCTTGGCCGTGGGAGCCGGGAGCGAAAAACTGTTTTTT. Protein: CASSLAVGAGSEKLFF.

The rearrangement uses TRBV28 and TRBJ1-2; 10 nucleotides agree with TRBD1. This CDR3 contains 15 residues. Germline V lookup: CDR1 MDHEN, CDR2 SYDVKM. V gave up 6 bases and J gave up 6 bases; unmatched junction bases: 10. This CDR3 is CASRRGDRGLDGYTF. The DNA of the CDR3 is TGTGCCAGCAGAAGGGGCGACAGGGGGCTTGATGGCTACACCTTC.

The rearrangement links TRBV28 to TRBJ2-2; 9 bases match TRBD1. V trimming: 7 bases; J trimming: 1 base; junction bases outside the gene matches: 16. Per the germline V gene, CDR1 is MDHEN and CDR2 is SYDVKM. This CDR3 has 19 residues. The CDR3, as DNA: TGTGCCAGCATTACGGGACAGGGTCTTTGGCGGGGGAACACCGGGGAGCTGTTTTTT. Its translation: CASITGQGLWRGNTGELFF.

Here the CDR3 DNA reads TGTGCCAGCTCACCTTTGGACAGGGAAAATGGCTACACCTTC. It yields the protein CASSPLDRENGYTF. This chain connects TRBV18 to TRBJ1-2, with 8 bases fitting TRBD1. Germline V gene sequence: CDR1 KGHSH, CDR2 LQKENI. V lost 3 bases, J lost 6 bases, and 6 bases stayed unmatched. The CDR3 spans 14 residues.

J is TRBJ1-2 and V is TRBV5-1, with a possible D match to TRBD1 (5 bases). This CDR3 has 14 residues. The germline V gene has CDR1 SGHRS and CDR2 YFSETQ. V lost 4 bases and J 6 bases, leaving 16 bases between the germline ends. In DNA form, the CDR3 reads TGCGCCAGCAGCATGTGGGGCAGTGGGAATGGCTACACCTTC. Translated, it gives CASSMWGSGNGYTF.